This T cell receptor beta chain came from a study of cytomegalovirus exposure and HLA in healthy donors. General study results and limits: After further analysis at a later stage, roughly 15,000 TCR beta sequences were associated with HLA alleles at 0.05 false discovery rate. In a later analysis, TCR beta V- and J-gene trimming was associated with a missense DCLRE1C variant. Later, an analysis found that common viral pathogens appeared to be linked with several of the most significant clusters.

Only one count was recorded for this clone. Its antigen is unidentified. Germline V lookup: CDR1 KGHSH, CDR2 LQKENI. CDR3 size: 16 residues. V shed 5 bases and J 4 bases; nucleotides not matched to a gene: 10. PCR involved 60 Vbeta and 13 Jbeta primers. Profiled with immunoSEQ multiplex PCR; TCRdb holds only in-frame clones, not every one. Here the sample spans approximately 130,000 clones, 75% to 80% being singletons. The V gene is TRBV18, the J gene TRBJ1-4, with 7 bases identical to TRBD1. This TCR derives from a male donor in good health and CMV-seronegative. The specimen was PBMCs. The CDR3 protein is CASSSRQGSGNEKLFF. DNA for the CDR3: TGTGCCAGCTCATCTCGACAGGGTTCGGGTAATGAAAAACTGTTTTTT.